This T cell receptor (beta chain) was sequenced for a study of shared clonotypes between healthy human individuals. The study enrolled healthy HIV-negative adults without recent acute infections or vaccinations as donors. Clones were read by immunoSEQ multiplex PCR, and TCRdb kept only the in-frame ones, dropping some. The sample contains about 2.4 million clones, approximately 94% of which appear only once. A note on this clone: In the same sample, other DNA sequences code for this CDR3.

Per the germline V gene, CDR1 is SGHRS and CDR2 is YFSETQ. The ends were cut back, 0 bases at V and 1 base at J, with 8 bases in the middle. The CDR3 is 15 residues long. The sequence was collected from a man between 18 and 29 years old in good health. Sequencing was done on a sample of naive CD4+ T cells sorted from blood. The sample's subset: CD45RA+ positively selected. The chain carries TRBV5-1 and TRBJ1-3; no clear D gene. The CDR3 region has the DNA TGCGCCAGCAGCTTGGAGGCAGGTTCTGGAAACACCATATATTTT. Amino acids: CASSLEAGSGNTIYF.